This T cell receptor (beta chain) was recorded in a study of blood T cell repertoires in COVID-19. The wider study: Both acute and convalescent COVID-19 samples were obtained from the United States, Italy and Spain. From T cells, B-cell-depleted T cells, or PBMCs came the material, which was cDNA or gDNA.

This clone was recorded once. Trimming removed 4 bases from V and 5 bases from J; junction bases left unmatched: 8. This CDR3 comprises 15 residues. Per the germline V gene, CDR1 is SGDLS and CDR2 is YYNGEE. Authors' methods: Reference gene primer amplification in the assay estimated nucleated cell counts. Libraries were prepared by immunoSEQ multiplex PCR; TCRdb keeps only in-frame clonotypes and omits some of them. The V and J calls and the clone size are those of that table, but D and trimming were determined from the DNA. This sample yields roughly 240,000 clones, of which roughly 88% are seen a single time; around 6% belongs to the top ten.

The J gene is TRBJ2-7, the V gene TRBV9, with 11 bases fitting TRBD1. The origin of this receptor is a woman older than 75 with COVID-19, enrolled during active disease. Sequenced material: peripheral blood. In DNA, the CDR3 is TGTGCCAGCAGCTCCCAGGGGACAGGGGGGAACGAGCAGTACTTC. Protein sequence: CASSSQGTGGNEQYF.